Below are 20 T cell receptor beta chains sequenced from a single sample in a study of shared clonotypes between healthy human individuals. Produced via immunoSEQ multiplex PCR; TCRdb's table is partial and in-frame only. The table records 2 million to 3 million clones, more than 85% of them present only once. Sequenced: naive CD4+ T cells from PBMCs. Subset specified: CD45RA+ positively selected. All receptors come from a man between 18 and 35 years old in good health. Some clones in this sample may be carry-over from other donors' samples.

The J gene is TRBJ2-7, the V gene TRBV27, with a weak D call TRBD2 (5 bases). CDR3 size: 14 residues. Germline V gives CDR1 MNHEY, CDR2 SMNVEV (reference sequence). Trimming took off 2 bases at V and 3 bases at J, with 11 bases between the two ends. CDR3 loop: CASSLGGLVYEQYF. The DNA of the CDR3 is TGTGCCAGCAGTTTAGGCGGACTGGTCTACGAGCAGTACTTC.

The J gene is TRBJ2-1, the V gene TRBV6-1; TRBD2 matches 16 bases. Unmatched junction bases numbered 4, after V lost 4 bases and J lost 7 bases. There are 16 residues in the CDR3. CDR1 MNHNS and CDR2 SASEGT come from the germline V gene. As DNA, the CDR3 is TGTGCCAGCAGTGGCCAGGGACTAGCGGGAGGGAATGAGCAGTTCTTC. It specifies CASSGQGLAGGNEQFF.

J is TRBJ1-1 and V is TRBV5-1; a possible D gene is TRBD1 (5 bases). The germline V gene encodes CDR1 SGHRS and CDR2 YFSETQ. The ends were cut back, 0 bases at V and 4 bases at J, with 10 bases in the middle. The CDR3 covers 14 residues. DNA of the CDR3: TGCGCCAGCAGCTTGGTTTGGGGGGGCACTGAAGCTTTCTTT. Amino acids: CASSLVWGGTEAFF.

The V call is TRBV6-5, the J call TRBJ1-1; D is undetermined. The CDR3 covers 13 residues. V gave up 4 bases and J gave up 3 bases, with 9 bases separating them. Germline CDR1 MNHEY, CDR2 SVGAGI. In nucleotides, the CDR3 is TGTGCCAGCAGTTCTCGAGGCCACACTGAAGCTTTCTTT. Translation gives CASSSRGHTEAFF.

The rearrangement links TRBV7-9 to TRBJ2-5; the D gene is possibly TRBD1 (6 bases). CDR1 and CDR2 from the germline V gene are SEHNR and FQNEAQ (reference sequence). CDR3 length equals 14 residues. V was trimmed by 7 bases and J by 2 bases, leaving 14 bases between them. The CDR3 sequence: CASNRQARQETQYF. The CDR3 nucleotides are TGTGCCAGCAACAGACAGGCGCGGCAAGAGACCCAGTACTTC. The complete variable domain, with remaining parts taken from reference TRBV7-9 and TRBJ2-5, reads DTGVSQNPRHKITKRGQNVTFRCDPISEHNRLYWYRQTLGQGPEFLTYFQNEAQLEKSRLLSDRFSAERPKGSFSTLEIQRTEQGDSAMYLCASNRQARQETQYFGPGTRLLVL.

The chain is built from TRBV7-2 and TRBJ2-1; either TRBD1 or TRBD2 may supply D (7 bases each). This CDR3 is built from 16 residues. V was clipped by 6 bases and J by 10 bases, with 25 bases between them. Germline CDR1 is SGHTA and CDR2 is FQGNSA. The DNA of the CDR3 is TGTGCCAGCAGGAGGCAAAGGACTAGGGGAGGGGGCGAGCAGTTCTTC. Protein: CASRRQRTRGGGEQFF.

The V and J genes are TRBV18 and TRBJ2-2, with D unresolved. V was shortened by 8 bases and J by 1 base, with 8 bases between the two germline ends. The CDR3 has 13 residues. In germline, CDR1 is KGHSH, CDR2 LQKENI. The CDR3 coding sequence is TGTGCCAGCCGGACGGGGAACACCGGGGAGCTGTTTTTT. It is translated as CASRTGNTGELFF.

The chain joins TRBV9 to TRBJ2-7, with D tentatively TRBD2 (7 bases). Germline V gene lookup returns CDR1 SGDLS and CDR2 YYNGEE. Trimming removed 3 bases from V and 2 bases from J, with 15 bases in between. The CDR3 loop spans 15 amino acids. DNA of the CDR3: TGTGCCAGCAGCGAACAGGGAGGGGTTACCTACGAGCAGTACTTC. This translates into CASSEQGGVTYEQYF.

The rearrangement joins TRBV14 to TRBJ2-3; TRBD1 might be the D (5 bases). The V end lost 1 base, the J end lost 4 bases, and 9 bases lay between the germline ends. The CDR3 contains 14 residues. Germline V lookup: CDR1 SGHDN, CDR2 FVKESK. In DNA form, the CDR3 reads TGTGCCAGCAGCCAAGCTTTGGGGCCAGATACGCAGTATTTT. This encodes CASSQALGPDTQYF.

The chain combines TRBV28 with TRBJ1-5; D gene uncertain. The CDR3 covers 18 residues. Germline lookup yields CDR1 MDHEN and CDR2 SYDVKM. The ends were cut back, 4 bases at V and 2 bases at J, with 21 bases in the middle. The CDR3 region is CASSSSPGQGRGNQPQHF. Here the CDR3 DNA reads TGTGCCAGCAGTTCGTCACCGGGCCAAGGACGTGGCAATCAGCCCCAGCATTTT.

The chain uses TRBV19 and TRBJ1-5; D is undetermined. Germline V gene data show CDR1 as LNHDA and CDR2 as SQIVND (reference sequence). The CDR3 length is 13 residues. V shed 10 bases and J shed 7 bases, with 17 bases lying between them. The CDR3 loop reads CATEGMGLQPQHF. Here the CDR3 DNA reads TGTGCCACCGAGGGCATGGGGTTGCAGCCCCAGCATTTT. Filled out from reference TRBV19 and TRBJ1-5, the complete variable domain reads DGGITQSPKYLFRKEGQNVTLSCEQNLNHDAMYWYRQDPGQGLRLIYYSQIVNDFQKGDIAEGYSVSREKKESFPLTVTSAQKNPTAFYLCATEGMGLQPQHFGDGTRLSIL.

A word on this clone: Relative to the germline gene, one junction end is altered; a read error may explain this. The rearrangement uses TRBV7-6 and TRBJ2-7, with D unclear. Germline V gene lookup returns CDR1 SGHVS and CDR2 FNYEAQ. The CDR3 runs to 14 residues. The CDR3 reads CASSPQSSSPPAVF. CDR3 nucleotides: TGTGCCAGCAGCCCTCAATCCTCCAGCCCCCCCGCCGTCTTC.

On this clone itself: The same CDR3 is also encoded by other DNA sequences in this sample. The V call is TRBV5-1, the J call TRBJ1-3; TRBD1 is a possible D gene (5 bases). Germline CDR1 SGHRS, CDR2 YFSETQ. This CDR3 region has 15 residues. V was trimmed by 0 bases and J by 4 bases, leaving 11 bases between them. CDR3 bases: TGCGCCAGCAGCTTGGGGGACTCCTCAGGAAACACCATATATTTT. As protein: CASSLGDSSGNTIYF.

The chain links TRBV9 to TRBJ2-7, with D perhaps TRBD1 or TRBD2 (5 bases each). This CDR3 region has 14 residues. CDR1 is SGDLS, CDR2 YYNGEE, per germline. The V gene lost 4 bases and the J gene lost 2 bases, with 13 bases spanning the gap. The CDR3 nucleotides are TGTGCCAGCAGCTTAGGGGACGGCGCCTACGAGCAGTACTTC. Encoded protein: CASSLGDGAYEQYF.

V usage is TRBV5-6 and J usage is TRBJ2-7; the D is unclear. Germline V gene sequence: CDR1 SGHDT, CDR2 YYEEEE. The CDR3 contains 12 residues. The V and J ends lost 4 bases and 8 bases respectively, with 13 bases between them. The CDR3: CASSRSRAKQYF. CDR3 nucleotides: TGTGCCAGCAGCAGATCTAGGGCGAAGCAGTACTTC.

The rearrangement joins TRBV9 to TRBJ2-3, with 9 bases that match TRBD2. The ends lost 0 bases at V and 6 bases at J; junction bases unmatched: 5. The CDR3 extends over 15 amino acids. Germline CDR1 reads SGDLS; CDR2 reads YYNGEE. Here the CDR3 reads CASSVVAGGPDTQYF. As DNA, the CDR3 is TGTGCCAGCAGCGTAGTGGCGGGAGGGCCCGATACGCAGTATTTT.

The chain employs TRBV28 and TRBJ1-2; D unresolved. Germline V gene lookup returns CDR1 MDHEN and CDR2 SYDVKM. V gave up 3 bases and J gave up 6 bases, with 14 bases separating them. This CDR3 comprises 14 residues. CDR3 protein: CASSLTLRRDGYTF. The CDR3 DNA follows: TGTGCCAGCAGTTTGACATTAAGGAGGGATGGCTACACCTTC.

This chain uses TRBV28 with TRBJ2-2; TRBD1 agrees at 10 bases. Germline trimming cut 4 bases from V and 5 bases from J; bases unmatched to any gene: 7. CDR1 is MDHEN, CDR2 SYDVKM, per germline. The CDR3 is 16 amino acids. This CDR3 reads CASSSPGQGRTGELFF. DNA for the CDR3: TGTGCCAGCAGTTCCCCGGGACAGGGGAGAACCGGGGAGCTGTTTTTT.

V is TRBV28 and J is TRBJ2-7, with D unresolved. V was cut by 7 bases and J by 5 bases, with 12 bases left in between. CDR3 length: 12 amino acids. Germline CDR1 and CDR2: MDHEN and SYDVKM. The CDR3 sequence: CASTSDVHEQYF. The CDR3 DNA sequence: TGTGCCAGCACCTCGGACGTCCACGAGCAGTACTTC.

There are a few counts of this clone. The V and J genes are TRBV19 and TRBJ1-1, with 7 bases fitting TRBD1. Germline V gene sequence: CDR1 LNHDA, CDR2 SQIVND (reference sequence). J was trimmed by 4 bases and V by 9 bases; bases with no gene match: 5. The CDR3 runs to 12 residues. Written as DNA, the CDR3 is TGTGCCAGAAATTCAGGGGGCACTGAAGCTTTCTTT. Translating it yields CARNSGGTEAFF.